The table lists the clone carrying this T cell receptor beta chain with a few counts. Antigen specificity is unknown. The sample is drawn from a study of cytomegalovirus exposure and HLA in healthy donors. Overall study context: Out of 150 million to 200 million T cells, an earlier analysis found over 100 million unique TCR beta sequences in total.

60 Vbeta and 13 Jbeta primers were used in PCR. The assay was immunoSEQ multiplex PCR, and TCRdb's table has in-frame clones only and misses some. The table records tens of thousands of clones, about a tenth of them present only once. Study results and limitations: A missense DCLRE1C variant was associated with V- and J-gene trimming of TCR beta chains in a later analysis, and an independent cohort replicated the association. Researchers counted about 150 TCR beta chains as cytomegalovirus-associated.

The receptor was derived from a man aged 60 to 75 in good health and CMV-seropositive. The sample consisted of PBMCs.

The CDR3 here is CAWSYRETQYF. DNA of the CDR3: TGTGCCTGGAGCTACAGAGAGACCCAGTACTTC. This chain connects TRBV30 to TRBJ2-5; D uncertain. V was clipped by 3 bases and J by 4 bases, with 6 bases between them. This CDR3 has 11 amino acids. CDR1 and CDR2 from the germline V gene are GTSNPN and SVGIG (reference sequence).